Presented here are 22 T cell receptor beta chains from one specimen sequenced in a study of blood T cell repertoires in COVID-19. Method: immunoSEQ multiplex PCR; TCRdb's copy keeps in-frame clones and lacks some. Among tens of thousands of clones listed, about 82% were seen once. Sequencing used peripheral blood. Receptor source: a man in his fifties or sixties with active COVID-19.

J is TRBJ1-2 and V is TRBV24-1, with 8 nucleotides matching TRBD1. Looked up from germline, CDR1 is KGHDR and CDR2 is SFDVKD. With V trimmed by 4 bases and J by 7 bases, 16 bases remained unmatched. CDR3 length equals 17 residues. The chain's CDR3 is CATSDHHQMDRASGYTF. The CDR3, as DNA: TGTGCCACCAGTGACCACCACCAAATGGACAGGGCGAGTGGCTACACCTTC.

The V call is TRBV4-2, the J call TRBJ1-5; no clear D gene. V was pared by 0 bases and J by 11 bases, with 14 bases between. The germline CDR1 and CDR2 sequences are LGHNA and YNFKEQ. The CDR3 runs 14 residues. CDR3 residues: CASSQDYPTMSQHF. CDR3 coding DNA: TGTGCCAGCAGCCAAGATTACCCAACTATGTCCCAGCATTTT.

This clone has more than one count but fewer than ten. The chain has TRBV5-6 and TRBJ2-1; 8 nucleotides match TRBD2. CDR1 is SGHDT and CDR2 is YYEEEE in the germline V gene. Trimming took 4 bases from V and 6 from J; bases not matched to a gene: 3. The CDR3 runs 13 residues. The CDR3 DNA sequence: TGTGCCAGCAGCCGAACTAGCGGCAATGAGCAGTTCTTC. Translating it yields CASSRTSGNEQFF.

The chain links TRBV20-1 to TRBJ1-1, with D possibly matching TRBD1 (6 bases). V lost 7 bases and J lost 6, with 12 bases in between. Germline values: CDR1 DFQATT, CDR2 SNEGSKA (reference sequence). The CDR3 has 11 residues. The CDR3 DNA reads as TGCAGTGTAGGTTGGGGGCCTGAAGCTTTCTTT. It is translated as CSVGWGPEAFF.

The gene calls are TRBV7-8 and TRBJ2-5; 14 bases line up with TRBD2. This CDR3 comprises 20 residues. The ends lost 3 bases at V and 2 bases at J; junction bases unmatched: 14. Germline CDR1 SGHVS, CDR2 FQNEAQ. The DNA of the CDR3 is TGTGCCAGCAGCTTTTCCGGTGAGGGACTAGCGGGAGAAAGGCAAGAGACCCAGTACTTC. This codes for CASSFSGEGLAGERQETQYF.

The gene calls are TRBV5-1 and TRBJ2-2, with 11 bases matching TRBD2. With 5 bases clipped from V and 5 bases from J, the junction kept 8 bases outside the gene matches. The CDR3 consists of 16 residues. From germline, CDR1 is SGHRS and CDR2 YFSETQ. The CDR3 DNA reads as TGCGCCAGCAGTTTTCTAGCGGGAGGCGGGACCGGGGAGCTGTTTTTT. The encoded protein is CASSFLAGGGTGELFF. Full variable domain (rest looked up from reference TRBV5-1 and TRBJ2-2): KAGVTQTPRYLIKTRGQQVTLSCSPISGHRSVSWYQQTPGQGLQFLFEYFSETQRNKGNFPGRFSGRQFSNSRSEMNVSTLELGDSALYLCASSFLAGGGTGELFFGEGSRLTVL.

V usage is TRBV5-1 and J usage is TRBJ2-1; 9 positions match TRBD2. Germline CDR1 reads SGHRS; CDR2 reads YFSETQ. J lost 10 bases, V lost 3 bases, and 14 bases had no gene match. The CDR3 spans 16 residues. CDR3 sequence reads: CASSSKSGGPSSEQFF. CDR3 DNA sequence: TGCGCCAGCAGCTCAAAAAGCGGGGGGCCCTCATCGGAGCAGTTCTTC.

Regarding this clone: One end of the junction does not line up with germline, which may come from a read error. This chain links TRBV6-5 with TRBJ1-1; TRBD1 might be the D (5 bases). CDR1 is MNHEY and CDR2 is SVGAGI in the germline V gene. The CDR3 extends over 14 amino acids. CDR3 sequence reads: CASSYWAGNAEAFF. The CDR3 DNA sequence: TGTGCCAGCAGTTACTGGGCAGGGAACGCTGAAGCTTTCTTT.

V is TRBV7-9 and J is TRBJ1-6; 8 bases align to TRBD1. Trimming removed 5 bases from V and 5 bases from J; junction bases left unmatched: 2. In germline, CDR1 is SEHNR, CDR2 FQNEAQ (reference sequence). The CDR3 runs to 14 residues. In nucleotides, the CDR3 is TGTGCCAGCAGCACGGACAGGGATAATTCACCCCTCCACTTT. Protein product: CASSTDRDNSPLHF. Using reference TRBV7-9 and TRBJ1-6 for the parts outside the CDR3, the full variable domain is DTGVSQNPRHKITKRGQNVTFRCDPISEHNRLYWYRQTLGQGPEFLTYFQNEAQLEKSRLLSDRFSAERPKGSFSTLEIQRTEQGDSAMYLCASSTDRDNSPLHFGNGTRLTVT.

This clone appeared a single time. The genes are TRBV7-9 and TRBJ1-2, with a weak D call TRBD1 (6 bases). The CDR3 is 13 residues long. Trimming removed 5 bases at V and 10 bases at J, with 17 bases between. CDR1 and CDR2 from the germline V gene are SEHNR and FQNEAQ (reference sequence). This CDR3 reads CASSIQGVSVYTF. CDR3 in DNA: TGTGCCAGCAGCATACAGGGCGTCTCGGTCTACACCTTC.

V is TRBV27 and J is TRBJ1-1, with TRBD1 as a possible D gene (5 bases). In germline, CDR1 is MNHEY, CDR2 SMNVEV (reference sequence). Trimming cost V 6 bases and J 0 bases, with 14 bases left between them. The CDR3 totals 15 residues. The CDR3 protein is CASSRTRLLNTEAFF. The DNA for the CDR3 is TGTGCCAGCAGCCGGACACGCCTTTTGAACACTGAAGCTTTCTTT.

The J gene is TRBJ2-5, the V gene TRBV15; tentative D call: TRBD2 (6 bases). The ends were cut back, 1 base at V and 7 bases at J, with 13 bases in the middle. This CDR3 contains 14 residues. Germline V gene sequence: CDR1 LNHNV, CDR2 YYDKDF (reference sequence). CDR3 sequence (DNA): TGTGCCACCAGCAGAGGGGGAGGCCAGGGGACCCAGTACTTC. It encodes CATSRGGGQGTQYF. Together with reference TRBV15 and TRBJ2-5, the CDR3 gives the full variable domain: DAMVIQNPRYQVTQFGKPVTLSCSQTLNHNVMYWYQQKSSQAPKLLFHYYDKDFNNEADTPDNFQSRRPNTSFCFLDIRSPGLGDTAMYLCATSRGGGQGTQYFGPGTRLLVL.

This chain links TRBV6-1 with TRBJ2-7; TRBD2 aligns across 8 bases. From germline, CDR1 is MNHNS and CDR2 SASEGT. CDR3 length: 17 residues. Trimming took 3 bases from V and 6 from J; bases not matched to a gene: 16. CDR3 in DNA: TGTGCCAGCAGTGATCCGGCGTACGAGTTCGGGGGGGGCGAGCAGTACTTC. Its protein product is CASSDPAYEFGGGEQYF.

V and J are TRBV2 and TRBJ1-1; TRBD1 agrees at 9 bases. This CDR3 is 15 amino acids long. V lost 5 bases and J lost 4; bases outside the gene matches: 8. CDR1 SNHLY and CDR2 FYNNEI come from the germline V gene. CDR3 bases: TGTGCCAGCAGTCCCACCGGGACAGGGCTCACTGAAGCTTTCTTT. It yields the protein CASSPTGTGLTEAFF.

This chain connects TRBV6-5 to TRBJ2-3; no definite D call. V was clipped by 6 bases and J by 0 bases, with 13 bases between them. Germline CDR1 reads MNHEY; CDR2 reads SVGAGI. The CDR3 extends over 15 amino acids. CDR3 coding DNA: TGTGCCAGCAGAGAGTGGTTAACTAGCACAGATACGCAGTATTTT. Translating it yields CASREWLTSTDTQYF.

The CDR3 spells CASSEGLGSTDTQYF. The CDR3 bases are TGTGCCAGCAGTGAAGGACTAGGGAGCACAGATACGCAGTATTTT. The chain recombines TRBV6-1 with TRBJ2-3; tentative D call: TRBD2 (6 bases). The ends were cut back, 1 base at V and 0 bases at J, with 8 bases in the middle. The CDR3 loop spans 15 amino acids. The germline CDR1 and CDR2 sequences are MNHNS and SASEGT.

The table lists this clone with a count of one. The chain is built from TRBV5-1 and TRBJ2-7; TRBD2 might be the D (6 bases). V was clipped by 4 bases and J by 5 bases, with 16 bases between them. Germline CDR1 reads SGHRS; CDR2 reads YFSETQ. This CDR3 spans 14 amino acids. CDR3 in DNA: TGCGCCAGCAGCCAGAGACATACGGGGGACGAGCAGTACTTC. It is translated as CASSQRHTGDEQYF.

Written as DNA, the CDR3 is TGCGCCAGCAGCCCCGACAGGGGCCTTGGCTACACCTTC. This translates into CASSPDRGLGYTF. The chain links TRBV5-1 to TRBJ1-2; 8 positions match TRBD1. Germline V gene data show CDR1 as SGHRS and CDR2 as YFSETQ. This CDR3 has 13 amino acids. The trim removed 4 bases at V and 7 bases at J, leaving 6 bases unmatched.

J is TRBJ2-2 and V is TRBV5-4; 9 nucleotides align to TRBD2. Germline CDR1 reads SGHNT; CDR2 reads YYREEE (reference sequence). The CDR3 is 15 amino acids. J was trimmed by 5 bases and V by 4 bases; bases with no gene match: 6. CDR3 in amino acids: CASSGIAGETGELFF. Written as DNA, the CDR3 is TGTGCCAGCAGCGGTATAGCGGGGGAAACCGGGGAGCTGTTTTTT.

J is TRBJ2-3 and V is TRBV6-4, with 7 positions matching TRBD1. The junction had 6 bases not matched to a gene; V was cut back by 3 bases and J by 3 bases. Germline loops: CDR1 MRHNA, CDR2 SNTAGT. This CDR3 has 15 amino acids. In DNA, the CDR3 is TGTGCCAGCAGTGAGATGGCAGGGGGTACAGATACGCAGTATTTT. This translates into CASSEMAGGTDTQYF.

The gene calls are TRBV7-2 and TRBJ1-3; unclear D gene. The CDR3 is 13 residues long. The V end lost 0 bases, the J end lost 6 bases, and 6 bases lay between the germline ends. Germline V gene sequence: CDR1 SGHTA, CDR2 FQGNSA. CDR3 DNA: TGTGCCAGCAGCTTAGCGAGTTTAAACACCATATATTTT. Translated, it gives CASSLASLNTIYF.

V is TRBV18 and J is TRBJ1-2; 8 bases fit TRBD1. Per the germline V gene, CDR1 is KGHSH and CDR2 is LQKENI. The CDR3 has 15 amino acids. V lost 3 bases and J lost 6; bases outside the gene matches: 9. The CDR3 loop is CASSPTNRGGHGYTF. DNA of the CDR3: TGTGCCAGCTCACCGACCAACAGGGGGGGACATGGCTACACCTTC.